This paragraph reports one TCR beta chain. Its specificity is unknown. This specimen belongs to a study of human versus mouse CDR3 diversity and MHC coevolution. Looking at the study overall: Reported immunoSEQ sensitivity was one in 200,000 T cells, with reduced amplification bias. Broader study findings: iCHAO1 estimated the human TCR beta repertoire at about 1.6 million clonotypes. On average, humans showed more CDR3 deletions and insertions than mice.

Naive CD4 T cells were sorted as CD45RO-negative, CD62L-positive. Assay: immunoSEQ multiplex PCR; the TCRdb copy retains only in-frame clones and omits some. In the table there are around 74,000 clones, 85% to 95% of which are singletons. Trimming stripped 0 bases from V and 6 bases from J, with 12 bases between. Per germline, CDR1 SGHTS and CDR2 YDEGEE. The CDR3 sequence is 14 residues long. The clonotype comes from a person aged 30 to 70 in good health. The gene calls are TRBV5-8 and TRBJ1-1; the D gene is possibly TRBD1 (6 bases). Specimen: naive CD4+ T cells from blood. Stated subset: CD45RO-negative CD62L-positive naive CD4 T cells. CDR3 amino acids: CASSLGQGKSEAFF. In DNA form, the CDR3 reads TGTGCCAGCAGCTTGGGGCAGGGGAAGTCTGAAGCTTTCTTT.